This TCR beta chain was sequenced in a study of read filtering for tumor transcriptome and immune sequencing. Study-wide findings and caveats: About 82% of IR-seq clonotypes had a single read, yet these held around 4% of reads.

This library used about 360 ng RNA and molecular barcoded adaptors spanning alpha/delta and beta/gamma chains. MiXCR, run by TCRdb on the reads, gives a single entry per CDR3 protein. In the table there are about 22,000 distinct CDR3 sequences, around 15% of which are singletons. This clonotype was recorded at least ten times. Antigen specificity is unknown. Every patient had bone marrow sampled while the disease was active. The specimen was a population of CD138-negative cells sorted from bone marrow. This sequence originates from a donor at least 40 years old with multiple myeloma.

CDR3 in amino acids: CASSPQAAGGLEQYF. Written as DNA, the CDR3 is TGCGCCAGCAGCCCGCAGGCAGCGGGAGGGCTCGAGCAGTACTTC. The chain links TRBV5-1 to TRBJ2-7, with TRBD2 matching over 10 bases. Trimming cost V 4 bases and J 6 bases; bases outside gene matches: 10. The CDR3 length is 15 residues. CDR1 is SGHRS and CDR2 is YFSETQ in the germline V gene. Full variable domain (outside the CDR3, taken from reference TRBV5-1 and TRBJ2-7): KAGVTQTPRYLIKTRGQQVTLSCSPISGHRSVSWYQQTPGQGLQFLFEYFSETQRNKGNFPGRFSGRQFSNSRSEMNVSTLELGDSALYLCASSPQAAGGLEQYFGPGTRLTVT.